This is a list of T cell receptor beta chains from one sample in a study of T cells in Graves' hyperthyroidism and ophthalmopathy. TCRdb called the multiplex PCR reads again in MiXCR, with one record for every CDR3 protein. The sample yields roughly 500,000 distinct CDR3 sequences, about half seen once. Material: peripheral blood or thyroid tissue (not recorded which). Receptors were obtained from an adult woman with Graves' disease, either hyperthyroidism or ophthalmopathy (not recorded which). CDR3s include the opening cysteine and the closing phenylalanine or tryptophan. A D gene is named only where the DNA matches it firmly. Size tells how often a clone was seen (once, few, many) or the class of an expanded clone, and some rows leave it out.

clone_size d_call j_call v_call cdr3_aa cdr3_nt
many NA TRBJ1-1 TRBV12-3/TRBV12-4 CASTQGGNTEAFF TGTGCCAGCACGCAGGGTGGGAACACTGAAGCTTTCTTT
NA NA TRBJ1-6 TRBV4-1 CASSHVRTTDNSPLHF TGCGCCAGCAGCCACGTACGGACAACAGATAATTCACCCCTCCACTTT
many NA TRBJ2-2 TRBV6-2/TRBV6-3 CASSSSTDTGELFF TGTGCCAGCAGCTCCTCTACAGACACCGGGGAGCTGTTTTTT
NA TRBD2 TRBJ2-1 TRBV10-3 CATERENEQFF TGTGCCACGGAGCGGGAGAATGAGCAGTTCTTC
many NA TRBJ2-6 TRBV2 CASSFRGPYSGANVLTF TGTGCCAGCAGTTTCCGCGGTCCTTACTCTGGGGCCAACGTCCTGACTTTC
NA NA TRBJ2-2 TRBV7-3 CASSVDWGGELFF TGTGCCAGCAGCGTTGATTGGGGTGGGGAGCTGTTTTTT
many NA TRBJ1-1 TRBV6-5 CASRAQGPTEAFF TGTGCCAGCAGAGCACAGGGTCCCACTGAAGCTTTCTTT
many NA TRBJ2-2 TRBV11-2 CASSFIVESGELFF TGTGCCAGCAGCTTTATTGTTGAGTCCGGGGAGCTGTTTTTT
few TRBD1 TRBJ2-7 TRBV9 CASSPADRVFPEQYF TGTGCCAGCTCACCCGCGGACAGGGTTTTCCCCGAGCAGTACTTC
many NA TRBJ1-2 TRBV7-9 CASSPRDPPNYGYTF TGTGCCAGCAGCCCCAGGGACCCCCCCAACTATGGCTACACCTTC
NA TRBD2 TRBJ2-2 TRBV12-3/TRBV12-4 CASSWPGGPTGELFF TGTGCCAGCAGTTGGCCGGGAGGACCCACCGGGGAGCTGTTTTTT
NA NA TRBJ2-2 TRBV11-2 CASSTRWTGELFF TGTGCCAGCAGCACCCGGTGGACCGGGGAGCTGTTTTTT
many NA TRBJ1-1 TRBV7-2 CASSSYPRGGNTEAFF TGTGCCAGCAGCTCGTACCCCCGAGGGGGGAACACTGAAGCTTTCTTT
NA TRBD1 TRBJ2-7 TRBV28 CASSVEGGRYEQYF TGTGCCAGCAGCGTAGAAGGGGGCCGTTACGAGCAGTACTTC
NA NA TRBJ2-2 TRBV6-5 CASSDVSGATGELFF TGTGCCAGCAGTGATGTCTCCGGGGCCACCGGGGAGCTGTTTTTT
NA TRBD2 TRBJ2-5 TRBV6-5 CASLNPGLLETQYF TGTGCCAGCCTCAACCCGGGACTATTGGAGACCCAGTACTTC
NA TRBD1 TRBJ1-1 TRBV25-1 CASSEGPGQGNTEAFF TGTGCCAGCAGTGAGGGGCCGGGACAGGGAAACACTGAAGCTTTCTTT
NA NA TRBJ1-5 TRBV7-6 CASSWGAGRGNQPQHF TGTGCCAGCAGCTGGGGAGCGGGCAGGGGCAATCAGCCCCAGCATTTT
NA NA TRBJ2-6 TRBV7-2 CASSLVSGSGSGANVLTF TGTGCCAGCAGCTTAGTCTCCGGGAGTGGAAGTGGGGCCAACGTCCTGACTTTC
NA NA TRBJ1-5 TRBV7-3 CASSLHGGNQPQHF TGTGCCAGCAGCTTGCATGGGGGCAATCAGCCCCAGCATTTT
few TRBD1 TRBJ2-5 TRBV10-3 CAITPGQGPQETQYF TGTGCCATCACCCCGGGACAGGGGCCCCAAGAGACCCAGTACTTC
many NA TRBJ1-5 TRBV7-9 CASSLFTQPQHF TGTGCCAGCAGCTTATTTACTCAGCCCCAGCATTTT
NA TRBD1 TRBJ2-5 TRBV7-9 CASSTTGSQYF TGTGCCAGCAGTACGACAGGGTCCCAGTACTTC
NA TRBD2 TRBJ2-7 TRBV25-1 CASRESGIRSYEQYF TGTGCCAGCAGAGAAAGCGGGATCAGGTCCTACGAGCAGTACTTC
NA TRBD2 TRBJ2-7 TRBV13 CASSAGLAGAYGQYF TGTGCCAGCAGCGCCGGACTAGCGGGAGCCTACGGGCAGTACTTC
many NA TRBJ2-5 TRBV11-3 CASSLLAQDNQYF TGTGCCAGCAGCCTATTAGCGCAAGATAACCAGTACTTC
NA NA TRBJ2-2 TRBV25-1 CASRDSYWGELFF TGTGCCAGCAGGGACAGCTACTGGGGGGAGCTGTTTTTT
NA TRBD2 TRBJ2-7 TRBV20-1 CSARGGNGRALSYEQYF TGCAGTGCTAGAGGGGGAAACGGGAGGGCCTTAAGTTACGAGCAGTACTTC
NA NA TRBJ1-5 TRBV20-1 CSANRVGRKETQHF TGCAGTGCTAACAGGGTAGGGAGGAAGGAGACCCAGCATTTT
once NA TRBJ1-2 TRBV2 CASSEYPAGVTDNYGYTF TGTGCCAGCAGTGAATACCCTGCCGGGGTCACGGATAACTATGGCTACACCTTC
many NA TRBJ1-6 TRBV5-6 CASRSRGYSPLHF TGTGCCAGCAGATCGCGAGGTTATTCACCCCTCCACTTT
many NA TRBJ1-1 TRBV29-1 CSAWGGRDTEAFF TGCAGCGCATGGGGGGGGAGGGACACTGAAGCTTTCTTT
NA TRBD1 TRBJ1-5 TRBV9 CASSPHGQVSGSPQHF TGTGCCAGCAGCCCGCACGGACAGGTCTCTGGAAGCCCCCAGCATTTT
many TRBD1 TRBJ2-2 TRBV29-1 CSVIEGATGELFF TGCAGCGTTATAGAGGGGGCAACCGGGGAGCTGTTTTTT
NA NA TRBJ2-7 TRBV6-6 CASSQDTQGEQYF TGTGCCAGCAGTCAGGACACACAGGGCGAGCAGTACTTC
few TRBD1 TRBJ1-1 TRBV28 CASSHRGLRLNTEAFF TGTGCCAGCAGCCATAGGGGGCTTCGGCTGAACACTGAAGCTTTCTTT
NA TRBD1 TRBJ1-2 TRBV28 CASNPWTGVFGYTF TGTGCCAGCAATCCTTGGACAGGGGTTTTTGGCTACACCTTC
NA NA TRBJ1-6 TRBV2 CATKSGTDYNSPLHF TGTGCCACCAAGTCCGGGACGGACTATAATTCACCCCTCCACTTT
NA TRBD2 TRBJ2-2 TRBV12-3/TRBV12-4 CASSWTSGTINTGELFF TGTGCCAGCAGTTGGACTAGCGGGACTATTAACACCGGGGAGCTGTTTTTT
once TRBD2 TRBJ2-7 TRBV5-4 CASSLVLAGSGYEQYF TGTGCCAGCAGCCTCGTTCTAGCGGGAAGCGGTTACGAGCAGTACTTC
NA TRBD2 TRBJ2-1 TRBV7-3 CASSQPDGRALNEQFF TGCGCCAGCAGCCAACCCGACGGGAGGGCCCTCAATGAGCAGTTCTTC